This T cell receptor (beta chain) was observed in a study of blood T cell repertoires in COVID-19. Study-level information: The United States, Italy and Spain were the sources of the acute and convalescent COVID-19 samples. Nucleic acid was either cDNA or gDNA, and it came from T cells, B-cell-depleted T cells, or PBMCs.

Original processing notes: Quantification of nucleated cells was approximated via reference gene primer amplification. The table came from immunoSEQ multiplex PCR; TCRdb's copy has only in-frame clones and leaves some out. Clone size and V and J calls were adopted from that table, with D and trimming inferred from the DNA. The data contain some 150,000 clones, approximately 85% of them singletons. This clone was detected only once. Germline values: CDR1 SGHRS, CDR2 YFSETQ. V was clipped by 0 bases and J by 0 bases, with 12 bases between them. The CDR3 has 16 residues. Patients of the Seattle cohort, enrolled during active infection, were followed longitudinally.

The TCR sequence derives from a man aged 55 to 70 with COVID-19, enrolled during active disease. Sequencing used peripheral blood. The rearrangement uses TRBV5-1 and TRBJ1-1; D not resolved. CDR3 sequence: CASSLADGHLNTEAFF. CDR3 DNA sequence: TGCGCCAGCAGCTTGGCCGATGGGCACTTGAACACTGAAGCTTTCTTT.